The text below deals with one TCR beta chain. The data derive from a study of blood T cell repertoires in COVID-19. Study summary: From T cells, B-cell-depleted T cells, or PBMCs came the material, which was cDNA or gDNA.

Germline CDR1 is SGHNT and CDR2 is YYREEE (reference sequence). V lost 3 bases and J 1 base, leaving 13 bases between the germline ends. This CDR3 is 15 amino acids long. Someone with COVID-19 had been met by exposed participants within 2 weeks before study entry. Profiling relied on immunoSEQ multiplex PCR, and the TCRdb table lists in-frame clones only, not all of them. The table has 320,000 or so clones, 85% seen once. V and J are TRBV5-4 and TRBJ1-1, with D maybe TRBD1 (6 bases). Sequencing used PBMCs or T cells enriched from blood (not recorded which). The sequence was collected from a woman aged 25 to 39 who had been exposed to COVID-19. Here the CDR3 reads CASSWILRGNTEAFF. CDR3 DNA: TGTGCCAGCAGCTGGATACTCAGGGGGAACACTGAAGCTTTCTTT. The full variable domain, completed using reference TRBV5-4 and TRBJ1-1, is ETGVTQSPTHLIKTRGQQVTLRCSSQSGHNTVSWYQQALGQGPQFIFQYYREEENGRGNFPPRFSGLQFPNYSSELNVNALELDDSALYLCASSWILRGNTEAFFGQGTRLTVV.